This T cell receptor beta chain was sequenced during a study of metastatic and nonmetastatic thyroid tumors (dated by TCRdb to 2018 to 2021). Notes on the research overall: Repertoires were compared across peripheral blood and tumor or nodule tissue samples from malignant and benign thyroid patients. Overall study results and their limits: In both blood and tumor samples, malignant tumors were reported to have significantly higher TCR beta diversity than benign nodules.

Before undergoing thyroid surgery, none of the patients had been given any kind of treatment. Patient clinical samples collected from about 2012 to 2018 were retrospectively analysed using T-cell receptor beta sequencing. In regard to this clone: Its antigen is unknown. The sample holds no much larger clone one base away, and base qualities are not on file.

The library was produced with PCR. The reads were generated on an Illumina HiSeq 4000. The TCR beta-chain CDR3 region of each patient was profiled by high-throughput sequencing. In the source study's methods: Drawing on CDR3 differences between clinicopathological groups, the researchers built a classifier meant to tell apart patients with distant-metastatic papillary thyroid cancer. The Shannon index was used to assess repertoire diversity, and the Morisita-Horn index was used to assess tumor-blood repertoire similarity. Using fastp trimming at Q25 and MiXCR clonotype assembly, TCRdb reanalyzed the public sequencing data and kept in-frame beta chains. Clone size and V and J calls follow TCRdb, not the original study. The table for this sample lists about 21,000 clones; 28% of them were counted only once. Of the sample, 14% is held by the ten largest clones. This clonotype originated in a male donor with papillary thyroid cancer or a benign thyroid nodule (not recorded which). Some clones in this sample may be carry-over from other donors' samples. Sequenced material: tumor tissue.

In nucleotide form, the sequence is TGTGCCAGCAGCTTACAGAATAGCAATCAGCCCCAGCATTTT. Its amino acids are CASSLQNSNQPQHF. Recombination joined TRBV7-2 with TRBJ1-5; the D gene lacks a confident call. Its CDR3 holds 14 amino acids, cysteine through phenylalanine. The sequence is cut down to CDR3 DNA, 42 bases in frame from base 1. The germline V gene specifies SGHTA as CDR1 and FQGNSA as CDR2. V loses 2 bases of germline sequence and J loses 0 bases, and the interval between the two ends is 5 bases.